A single sample gave rise to the 25 T cell receptor beta chains below, sequenced in a study of blood T cells in healthy people across ages. Using a J-beta primer mix together with a sample-barcoded 5' primer, a second PCR was run for roughly 6 to 12 cycles. TCRdb reanalysed the 5' RACE reads using MiXCR and keeps one entry per CDR3 protein. The sample records approximately 810,000 distinct CDR3 sequences, 25% to 30% being singletons. Sequences were obtained from blood. These receptors all come from a woman aged 80 or over in good health.

Many counts were recorded for this clonotype. The chain's CDR3 is CSALGLAGDQETQYF. The DNA for the CDR3 is TGCAGTGCCCTTGGACTAGCGGGGGACCAAGAGACCCAGTACTTC. This chain connects TRBV20-1 to TRBJ2-5, with TRBD2 identical over 13 bases. The CDR3 is 15 residues long. With 6 bases clipped from V and 0 bases from J, the junction kept 4 bases outside the gene matches. From germline, CDR1 is DFQATT and CDR2 SNEGSKA (reference sequence).

This clonotype was seen a few times. The chain employs TRBV29-1 and TRBJ2-5; 7 bases match TRBD1. Germline V gives CDR1 SQVTM, CDR2 ANQGSEA. CDR3 length: 14 residues. V shed 4 bases, J shed 0 bases, and the junction held 5 bases outside the gene matches. The CDR3 reads CSVAGRGYQETQYF. The DNA of the CDR3 is TGCAGCGTTGCAGGCAGGGGGTACCAAGAGACCCAGTACTTC.

This clonotype showed up many times. The chain joins TRBV20-1 to TRBJ2-3; TRBD1 is a possible D gene (6 bases). The CDR3 sequence is 14 residues long. Germline assignment: CDR1 DFQATT and CDR2 SNEGSKA (reference sequence). V was trimmed by 6 bases and J by 2 bases, leaving 15 bases between them. The CDR3, as DNA: TGCAGTGCCAATGACAGGTCCTACACAGATACGCAGTATTTT. Translating gives CSANDRSYTDTQYF.

In this sample, this clonotype turned up a few times. V is TRBV20-1 and J is TRBJ1-4; D is possibly TRBD1 (6 bases). Germline values: CDR1 DFQATT, CDR2 SNEGSKA (reference sequence). The CDR3 runs 15 residues. Trimming took off 2 bases at V and 11 bases at J, with 21 bases between the two ends. CDR3 region: CSARILRDTAIKLFF. DNA for the CDR3: TGCAGTGCTAGAATTTTGCGGGACACAGCAATTAAACTGTTTTTT.

This chain links TRBV5-5 with TRBJ1-4; D unresolved. This CDR3 contains 18 residues. Trimming stripped 0 bases from V and 5 bases from J, with 20 bases between. Germline lookup yields CDR1 SGHKS and CDR2 YYEKEE (reference sequence). CDR3 DNA: TGTGCCAGCAGCTTGGAGTTTGTGGTGGGGAGTCCGAATGAAAAACTGTTTTTT. This translates into CASSLEFVVGSPNEKLFF.

This clonotype occurred many times. The CDR3 sequence is CASSPLVQETQYF. CDR3 bases: TGTGCCAGCTCACCACTCGTCCAGGAGACCCAGTACTTC. The chain uses TRBV18 and TRBJ2-5, with unresolved D. V was shortened by 1 base and J by 5 bases, with 8 bases between the two germline ends. The CDR3 spans 13 residues. Germline V gives CDR1 KGHSH, CDR2 LQKENI. Full variable domain (outside the CDR3, taken from reference TRBV18 and TRBJ2-5): NAGVMQNPRHLVRRRGQEARLRCSPMKGHSHVYWYRQLPEEGLKFMVYLQKENIIDESGMPKERFSAEFPKEGPSILRIQQVVRGDSAAYFCASSPLVQETQYFGPGTRLLVL.

In its sample, this clonotype was seen many times. The V gene is TRBV12-3 or TRBV12-4, the J gene TRBJ2-3; D is possibly TRBD2 (7 bases). The CDR3 consists of 17 residues. Trimming removed 6 bases at V and 0 bases at J, with 19 bases between. The CDR3 here is CASRSRGAGFSTDTQYF. The CDR3 DNA follows: TGTGCCAGCAGATCCCGGGGGGCCGGCTTTAGCACAGATACGCAGTATTTT.

This clonotype was picked up many times. The V call is TRBV27, the J call TRBJ2-5; maybe TRBD2 (6 bases). The CDR3 loop spans 14 amino acids. Germline assignment: CDR1 MNHEY and CDR2 SMNVEV (reference sequence). Between the trimmed V and J ends, which lost 4 bases and 4 bases, there was a span of 13 bases. CDR3 bases: TGTGCCAGCAGTTCGGGACTTCCCGGAGAGACCCAGTACTTC. It is translated as CASSSGLPGETQYF.

This clonotype turned up a few times. V is TRBV6-2 or TRBV6-3 and J is TRBJ2-3; the D gene is possibly TRBD2 (5 bases). Germline V lookup: CDR1 MNHEY, CDR2 SVGEGT. The CDR3 runs to 17 residues. V was trimmed by 0 bases and J by 2 bases, leaving 15 bases between them. The CDR3 region is CASSYSRTERYTDTQYF. The CDR3 DNA reads as TGTGCCAGCAGTTACTCGAGGACTGAGCGATACACAGATACGCAGTATTTT.

A remark on this clonotype: This may be a read error: a much more frequent sequence differs by one nucleotide. The rearrangement uses TRBV7-2 and TRBJ2-5; TRBD2 matches 15 bases. The J segment lost 11 bases and the V segment lost 2 bases, leaving 3 bases of the junction unmatched. The CDR3 length is 14 residues. From germline, CDR1 is SGHTA and CDR2 FQGNSA. DNA for the CDR3: TGTGCCAGCAGCTTACGGACTAGCGGGGGGGCGCAGTACTTC. Amino acid sequence: CASSLRTSGGAQYF. The full variable domain, rest sourced from reference TRBV7-2 and TRBJ2-5, is GAGVSQSPSNKVTEKGKDVELRCDPISGHTALYWYRQSLGQGLEFLIYFQGNSAPDKSGLPSDRFSAERTGGSVSTLTIQRTQQEDSAVYLCASSLRTSGGAQYFGPGTRLLVL.

This clonotype was recorded many times. The chain has TRBV7-2 and TRBJ2-6; TRBD1 agrees at 8 bases. V gave up 5 bases and J gave up 2 bases; unmatched junction bases: 11. The CDR3 runs to 18 residues. Germline CDR1 reads SGHTA; CDR2 reads FQGNSA. CDR3 sequence: CASSLPGDRGAGANVLTF. The CDR3 DNA follows: TGTGCCAGCAGCCTCCCCGGCGACAGGGGAGCTGGGGCCAACGTCCTGACTTTC.

The chain uses TRBV12-3 or TRBV12-4 and TRBJ2-4; no clear D. The CDR3 totals 14 residues. Trimming pared 7 bases from V and 1 base from J, leaving 11 bases between. The CDR3 loop reads CASKLNSAKNIQYF. The CDR3 nucleotides are TGTGCCAGCAAACTAAACTCCGCCAAAAACATTCAGTACTTC.

DNA of the CDR3: TGCGCCAGCAGGCAAGCCGGGACTAGCGGGGGGAGCACAGATACGCAGTATTTT. Amino acids: CASRQAGTSGGSTDTQYF. The rearrangement joins TRBV5-1 to TRBJ2-3; 15 bases are shared with TRBD2. CDR1 and CDR2 (germline): SGHRS, YFSETQ. This CDR3 spans 18 amino acids. The V segment lost 5 bases and the J segment 0 bases; nucleotides outside the gene matches: 7.

The gene calls are TRBV7-9 and TRBJ1-4; D is unclear. Germline CDR1 reads SEHNR; CDR2 reads FQNEAQ (reference sequence). V gave up 3 bases and J gave up 0 bases, with 5 bases separating them. The CDR3 covers 14 residues. CDR3 bases: TGTGCCAGCAGCTTTTATTCAACTAATGAAAAACTGTTTTTT. This sequence encodes CASSFYSTNEKLFF.

The chain joins TRBV6-2 or TRBV6-3 to TRBJ2-7; D uncertain. Germline lookup yields CDR1 MNHEY and CDR2 SVGEGT. The length of the CDR3 is 15 residues. V was pared by 1 base and J by 4 bases, with 14 bases between. The CDR3 sequence is CASSYYTLITYEQYF. DNA for the CDR3: TGTGCCAGCAGTTACTATACCCTGATTACTTACGAGCAGTACTTC.

This clonotype was seen at least ten times. The CDR3 spells CASSYLDRGGGYTF. The CDR3 DNA reads as TGTGCCAGCAGTTACCTCGACAGGGGCGGTGGCTACACCTTC. This chain uses TRBV6-5 with TRBJ1-2; TRBD1 matches at 8 bases. This CDR3 is built from 14 residues. The V and J ends lost 2 bases and 7 bases, in that order; junction bases with no gene match: 6. Per germline, CDR1 MNHEY and CDR2 SVGAGI.

The chain joins TRBV3-1 to TRBJ1-2, with D maybe TRBD1 (6 bases). V was trimmed by 1 base and J by 10 bases, leaving 22 bases between them. The germline V gene encodes CDR1 LGHDT and CDR2 YNNKEL (reference sequence). CDR3 length: 16 amino acids. CDR3 loop: CASSQGYGRGGSDYTF. The CDR3 nucleotides read TGTGCCAGCAGCCAAGGTTATGGCAGGGGAGGAAGTGACTACACCTTC.

The chain uses TRBV3-1 and TRBJ1-4; the match to TRBD1 covers 7 bases. Germline CDR1 LGHDT, CDR2 YNNKEL (reference sequence). The CDR3 is 14 residues long. J lost 8 bases, V lost 4 bases, and 7 bases had no gene match. The CDR3 DNA sequence: TGTGCCAGCAGCCCGGGACAGAAAGTAGAAAAACTGTTTTTT. Amino acid sequence: CASSPGQKVEKLFF.

This clonotype has a count of ten or more. The genes are TRBV5-1 and TRBJ2-5; 7 nucleotides match TRBD2. The CDR3 is 16 amino acids. With 0 bases clipped from V and 2 bases from J, the junction kept 7 bases outside the gene matches. Germline assignment: CDR1 SGHRS and CDR2 YFSETQ. The CDR3: CASSLGPAGSQETQYF. The CDR3 coding sequence is TGCGCCAGCAGCTTGGGTCCAGCGGGGAGTCAAGAGACCCAGTACTTC.

This clonotype has only a few counts. V gene TRBV24-1 combines with J gene TRBJ2-3, with D possibly being TRBD1 (6 bases). Germline V lookup: CDR1 KGHDR, CDR2 SFDVKD. The ends were cut back, 4 bases at V and 11 bases at J, with 12 bases in the middle. This CDR3 spans 12 amino acids. The CDR3 DNA reads as TGTGCCACCAGTGAGCATTCGACAGGGCAGTATTTT. Translating it yields CATSEHSTGQYF.

This clonotype was seen a handful of times. The chain employs TRBV12-3 or TRBV12-4 and TRBJ2-5, with 11 nucleotides matching TRBD1. The CDR3 length is 15 residues. The trim removed 5 bases at V and 5 bases at J, leaving 7 bases unmatched. CDR3 sequence (DNA): TGTGCCAGCAGTGGCGGACAGGGGGCTTGGGAGACCCAGTACTTC. It specifies CASSGGQGAWETQYF.

This clonotype showed up just a few times. V gene TRBV20-1 combines with J gene TRBJ2-1; 7 nucleotides align to TRBD1. The J segment lost 2 bases and the V segment lost 4 bases, leaving 5 bases of the junction unmatched. This CDR3 has 14 amino acids. CDR1 and CDR2 from the germline V gene are DFQATT and SNEGSKA (reference sequence). In nucleotides, the CDR3 is TGCAGTGCTATCCAAACAGGGGCCTACAATGAGCAGTTCTTC. Protein product: CSAIQTGAYNEQFF.

This clonotype was seen ten or more times. This chain links TRBV7-2 with TRBJ2-3; 8 nucleotides align to TRBD1. CDR1 is SGHTA, CDR2 FQGNSA, per germline. Trimming cost V 3 bases and J 1 base; bases outside gene matches: 9. CDR3 length: 17 residues. The CDR3 DNA reads TGTGCCAGCAGCTTTTACGCGACAGGGGCGGGCACAGATACGCAGTATTTT. The encoded protein is CASSFYATGAGTDTQYF.

The CDR3 bases are TGCGCCAGCAGCTTGGCTGGGACTAGCGGGATCGATGAGCAGTTCTTC. Translated, it gives CASSLAGTSGIDEQFF. This chain uses TRBV5-1 with TRBJ2-1; 13 bases align to TRBD2. The V segment lost 0 bases and the J segment 8 bases; nucleotides outside the gene matches: 5. The CDR3 consists of 16 residues. CDR1 and CDR2 from the germline V gene are SGHRS and YFSETQ.

This clonotype was seen many times. The genes are TRBV27 and TRBJ1-5, with TRBD1 as a possible D gene (6 bases). The V and J ends lost 5 bases and 6 bases respectively, with 14 bases between them. The CDR3 length is 14 residues. Germline V gene sequence: CDR1 MNHEY, CDR2 SMNVEV (reference sequence). The CDR3 is CASSEYRAGQPQHF. In nucleotides, the CDR3 is TGTGCCAGCAGTGAATACAGGGCTGGTCAGCCCCAGCATTTT.